This T cell receptor (beta chain) stems from a study of CD8 T cells in ankylosing spondylitis. Study-wide points: In reactive arthritis synovial fluid and blood, some motif variants had been reported before.

TCRdb reanalysed the 5' RACE reads using MiXCR and keeps one entry per CDR3 protein. In the table there are approximately 140,000 distinct CDR3 sequences, approximately 9.7% of which are singletons. As regards this clonotype: Antigen specificity is unknown. This may be a read error: a much more frequent sequence differs by one nucleotide.

The sequence was collected from a male donor with ankylosing spondylitis or in good health (not recorded which). The sequencing input was blood, either unsorted or a sorted T cell fraction (not recorded which).

The CDR3 coding sequence is TGTGCCAGCAGCGGGGCGGGGGTTGAGACCCAGTACTTC. This codes for CASSGAGVETQYF. V usage is TRBV7-2 and J usage is TRBJ2-5; 7 bases agree with TRBD2. Germline V gene lookup returns CDR1 SGHTA and CDR2 FQGNSA. The V gene end was trimmed by 5 bases and the J gene end by 5 bases; junction bases not matched to a gene: 5. The CDR3 is 13 amino acids.